What follows are 9 T cell receptor beta chains derived from one specimen sequenced in a study of blood T cell repertoires in COVID-19. Profiling relied on immunoSEQ multiplex PCR, and the TCRdb table lists in-frame clones only, not all of them. The sample includes approximately 200,000 clones, under 90% of them seen just once. Sequencing input: peripheral blood. These receptors were obtained from an elderly woman with COVID-19, enrolled during active disease.

This chain connects TRBV11-2 to TRBJ1-4, with D uncertain. Trimming took 3 bases from V and 8 from J, leaving 10 bases between them. The CDR3 runs to 13 residues. Germline-derived CDR1 and CDR2 are SGHAT and FQNNGV. The CDR3: CASSFLAGEKLFF. CDR3 in DNA: TGTGCCAGCAGCTTTCTCGCCGGGGAAAAACTGTTTTTT.

CDR3 nucleotides: TGTGCCAGCAGTTTAAGTGCGGGAGGGCCAGGAGAGCAGTACTTC. It encodes CASSLSAGGPGEQYF. The rearrangement links TRBV28 to TRBJ2-7, with 9 positions matching TRBD2. The V and J ends lost 2 bases and 7 bases, in that order; junction bases with no gene match: 9. Germline V gene data show CDR1 as MDHEN and CDR2 as SYDVKM. The CDR3 runs to 15 residues. The variable domain in full, completed from reference TRBV28 and TRBJ2-7, reads DVKVTQSSRYLVKRTGEKVFLECVQDMDHENMFWYRQDPGLGLRLIYFSYDVKMKEKGDIPEGYSVSREKKERFSLILESASTNQTSMYLCASSLSAGGPGEQYFGPGTRLTVT.

The rearrangement joins TRBV2 to TRBJ1-3; D not resolved. The CDR3 contains 15 residues. Germline V lookup: CDR1 SNHLY, CDR2 FYNNEI. Trimming left V 5 bases short and J 1 base short, with 12 bases between. The CDR3 nucleotides read TGTGCCAGCAGTTTAGCGGGAGGGTCTGGAAACACCATATATTTT. It is translated as CASSLAGGSGNTIYF.

This sequence joins TRBV3-1 (or the pseudogene TRBV3-2) and TRBJ1-5; 7 nucleotides line up with TRBD1. This CDR3 is 15 amino acids long. The J segment lost 0 bases and the V segment lost 3 bases, leaving 2 bases of the junction unmatched. Germline CDR1 LGHDT, CDR2 YNNKEL (reference sequence). CDR3 residues: CASSQTGISNQPQHF. The CDR3 DNA is TGTGCCAGCAGCCAGACAGGGATTAGCAATCAGCCCCAGCATTTT.

This clone has a single count. The chain links TRBV4-2 to TRBJ2-3; a weak D match, TRBD2 (6 bases). The CDR3 runs to 15 residues. The ends were cut back, 1 base at V and 1 base at J, with 9 bases in the middle. Per the germline V gene, CDR1 is LGHNA and CDR2 is YNFKEQ. The CDR3 region is CASSQGSSGTDTQYF. The CDR3 nucleotides read TGTGCCAGCAGCCAAGGGTCTAGCGGCACAGATACGCAGTATTTT.

V and J are TRBV6-5 and TRBJ2-1, with a possible D match to TRBD1 (7 bases). Trimming pared 0 bases from V and 10 bases from J, leaving 19 bases between. CDR1 and CDR2 from the germline V gene are MNHEY and SVGAGI. The CDR3 is 16 residues long. The CDR3: CASSYSTLQGSGEQFF. CDR3 bases: TGTGCCAGCAGTTACTCGACCCTACAGGGGAGCGGGGAGCAGTTCTTC.

The chain combines TRBV1 with TRBJ1-5; the D call of TRBD1 is as the table states it, not checked on the DNA. TRBV1 is flagged as a pseudogene. The CDR3 runs 17 residues. Here the CDR3 reads CTSSQDLVGERNQPQHF. Here the CDR3 DNA reads TGCACCAGCAGCCAAGATCTCGTAGGGGAACGGAATCAGCCCCAGCATTTT.

The chain recombines TRBV9 with TRBJ2-3, with a weak D call TRBD2 (6 bases). Germline CDR1 reads SGDLS; CDR2 reads YYNGEE. V dropped 0 bases and J dropped 0 bases, with 8 bases sitting between them. CDR3 length: 15 amino acids. As DNA, the CDR3 is TGTGCCAGCAGCGTAGGCGGGATTAGCACAGATACGCAGTATTTT. It yields the protein CASSVGGISTDTQYF.

This sequence joins TRBV9 and TRBJ2-4, with D possibly matching TRBD1 (6 bases). Trimming took off 0 bases at V and 5 bases at J, with 18 bases between the two ends. The V gene's germline CDR1 is SGDLS and CDR2 YYNGEE. The CDR3 consists of 17 residues. Here the CDR3 reads CASSVGGGAGLENIQYF. The CDR3 bases are TGTGCCAGCAGCGTAGGAGGGGGAGCTGGACTGGAAAACATTCAGTACTTC.